What follows are 4 T cell receptor beta chains derived from one specimen sequenced in a study of regulatory T cells in long-lasting Graves disease. Specified time point: newly diagnosed GD, antithyroid drugs for less than 3 months. Construction of the TCR library relied on RNA isolated from PBMCs. Sequencing libraries for TCR beta were prepared with iRepertoire HTBI primers and Arm-PCR of CDR3 regions. TCRdb reanalysed the multiplex PCR reads using MiXCR and keeps one entry per CDR3 protein. The sample yields almost 450,000 distinct CDR3 sequences, roughly 15% seen once. A further study also used this sample, focusing on T cells in Graves' hyperthyroidism and ophthalmopathy.

The input for sequencing was peripheral blood mononuclear cells (PBMCs), taken at new diagnosis, from a patient treated with antithyroid drugs. The source is a woman aged 25 to 39 with Graves disease.

This clonotype was detected ten times or more. The rearrangement links TRBV10-3 to TRBJ2-2, with a weak D call TRBD1 (6 bases). Deletions cut 6 bases from V and 0 bases from J, with 11 bases between. CDR1 ENHRY and CDR2 SYGVKD come from the germline V gene. This CDR3 is 15 amino acids long. The CDR3 reads CAISPGQTNTGELFF. The CDR3, as DNA: TGTGCCATCAGCCCGGGACAAACGAACACCGGGGAGCTGTTTTTT.

About this clonotype: With only one base between it and a far larger clone, this is likely a read error. V is TRBV3-1 and J is TRBJ2-5; 10 bases are shared with TRBD1. This CDR3 comprises 16 residues. The germline gives CDR1 LGHDT, CDR2 YNNKEL (reference sequence). J gave up 11 bases and V 2 bases, and 14 bases lay outside the gene matches. CDR3 nucleotide sequence: TGTGCCAGCAGCCAAATCCCCGGGACAGGGGACAATGAGCAGTACTTC. It is translated as CASSQIPGTGDNEQYF.

This clonotype was recorded many times. The chain carries TRBV11-2 and TRBJ1-2; maybe TRBD1 (5 bases). Germline loops: CDR1 SGHAT, CDR2 FQNNGV. The V gene lost 5 bases and the J gene lost 1 base, with 14 bases spanning the gap. The CDR3 totals 15 residues. CDR3 DNA sequence: TGTGCCAGCAGCCCAGCGGAGACAGTTAACTATGGCTACACCTTC. Translating gives CASSPAETVNYGYTF.

This clonotype was recorded a few times. The CDR3 nucleotides are TGTGCCAGCAGCCCTCCGGGACACCGAAGGTACGAGCAGTACTTC. Translating it yields CASSPPGHRRYEQYF. This sequence joins TRBV7-9 and TRBJ2-7; D is perhaps TRBD1 (6 bases). Trimming cost V 5 bases and J 4 bases, with 18 bases left between them. The CDR3 is made up of 15 amino acids. Per the germline V gene, CDR1 is SEHNR and CDR2 is FQNEAQ (reference sequence).